This TCR beta chain was profiled in a study of blood T cell repertoires in COVID-19. On the study more broadly: Specimens from acute and convalescent COVID-19 originated in the United States, Italy and Spain. PBMCs, B-cell-depleted T cells, or T cells provided the cDNA or gDNA that made up the material.

Original processing methods: Amplification from reference gene primers served as the basis for estimated nucleated cell counts. The repertoire was sequenced with immunoSEQ multiplex PCR; TCRdb's copy has only in-frame clones and lacks some. V, J and clone size are those of that table, while D and trimming were read from the DNA. The profile shows 250,000 to 300,000 clones, 88% of them singletons. The CDR3 is 15 amino acids. CDR1 is MNHEY, CDR2 SVGAGI, per germline. Trimming at V came to 6 bases and at J to 4 bases, leaving 11 bases not matched to a gene. This chain joins TRBV6-5 and TRBJ1-2, with 7 bases matching TRBD1. The sequence derives from a woman in her seventies with COVID-19, enrolled during active disease. The sequenced sample was peripheral blood. The CDR3 DNA is TGTGCCAGCAGGTTCGAACGGGACAGTGTCTATGGCTACACCTTC. It encodes CASRFERDSVYGYTF.